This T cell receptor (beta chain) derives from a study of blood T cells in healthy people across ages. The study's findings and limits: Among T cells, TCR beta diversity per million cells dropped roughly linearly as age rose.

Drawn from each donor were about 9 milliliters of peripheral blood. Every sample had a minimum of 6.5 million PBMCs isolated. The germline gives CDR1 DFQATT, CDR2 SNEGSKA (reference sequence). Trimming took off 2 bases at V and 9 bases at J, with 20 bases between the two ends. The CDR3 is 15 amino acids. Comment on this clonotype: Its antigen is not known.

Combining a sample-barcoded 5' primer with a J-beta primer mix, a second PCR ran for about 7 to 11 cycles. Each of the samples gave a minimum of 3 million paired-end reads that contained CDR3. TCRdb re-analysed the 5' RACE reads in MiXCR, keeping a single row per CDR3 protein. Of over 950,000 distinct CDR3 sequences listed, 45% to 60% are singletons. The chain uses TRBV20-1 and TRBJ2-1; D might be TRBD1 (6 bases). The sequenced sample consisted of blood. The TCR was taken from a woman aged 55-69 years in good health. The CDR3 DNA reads TGCAGTGCTAGACCCGGGACCAGGGGCTTCGGTGAGCAGTTCTTC. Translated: CSARPGTRGFGEQFF.